This T cell receptor beta chain is drawn from a study of cytomegalovirus exposure and HLA in healthy donors. V lost 5 bases to trimming and J lost 1 base, with 12 bases between them. The germline V gene has CDR1 KGHSH and CDR2 LQKENI. The CDR3 has 15 amino acids. Primers for the PCR totalled 60 Vbeta and 13 Jbeta. Profiling relied on immunoSEQ multiplex PCR, and the TCRdb table lists in-frame clones only, not all of them. Among about 120,000 clones, 60% to 85% were seen once, and the ten largest hold about 2.7%. The chain employs TRBV18 and TRBJ1-3; D is unclear. This TCR derives from a woman between 40 and 50 years old in good health and CMV-seropositive. Sequenced input: PBMCs. The CDR3 protein is CASSAVPGSGNTIYF. CDR3 in DNA: TGTGCCAGCTCAGCAGTCCCGGGATCTGGAAACACCATATATTTT.